Listed below are T cell receptor beta chains from one sample, sequenced in a study of blood T cell repertoires in COVID-19. Produced via immunoSEQ multiplex PCR; TCRdb's table is partial and in-frame only. The data hold about 220,000 clones, with about 78% observed a single time. The sample comprised peripheral blood. All receptors derive from a woman between 65 and 79 years old with acute or convalescent COVID-19. CDR3s include the opening cysteine and the closing phenylalanine or tryptophan. A D gene is named only where the DNA matches it firmly. Not all rows give a size; the values are once, few, many and, for expanded clones, a class.

clone size: once
J gene: TRBJ2-7
D gene: TRBD1
V gene: TRBV30
CDR3 length: 12
CDR3 DNA: TGTGCCTGGGACAGGGGGACCTACGAGCAGTACTTC
CDR3 protein: CAWDRGTYEQYF

clone size: .
J gene: TRBJ2-7
D gene: .
V gene: TRBV6-5
CDR3 length: 14
CDR3 DNA: TGTGCCAGCAGCTTGAGCCTCCCCCGCTCCGAGCAGTACTTC
CDR3 protein: CASSLSLPRSEQYF

clone size: few
J gene: TRBJ1-2
D gene: .
V gene: TRBV12-3/TRBV12-4
CDR3 length: 12
CDR3 DNA: TGTGCCAGCAGTCGACAGGCGAATGGCTACACCTTC
CDR3 protein: CASSRQANGYTF

clone size: .
J gene: TRBJ1-6
D gene: .
V gene: TRBV11-3
CDR3 length: 15
CDR3 DNA: TGTGCCAGCAGACAGGGCCGGTTTTATAATTCACCCCTCCACTTT
CDR3 protein: CASRQGRFYNSPLHF

clone size: once
J gene: TRBJ2-7
D gene: .
V gene: TRBV7-2
CDR3 length: 14
CDR3 DNA: TGTGCCAGCAGCTTGGAGTCTCCTACCTACGAGCAGTACTTC
CDR3 protein: CASSLESPTYEQYF

clone size: .
J gene: TRBJ1-1
D gene: .
V gene: TRBV5-1
CDR3 length: 13
CDR3 DNA: TGCGCCAGCAGCAGGGGCCTGAACACTGAAGCTTTCTTT
CDR3 protein: CASSRGLNTEAFF

clone size: .
J gene: TRBJ2-3
D gene: TRBD2
V gene: TRBV20-1
CDR3 length: 14
CDR3 DNA: TGCAGTGCTAGTGTAGCGGGGGGAATAGATACGCAGTATTTT
CDR3 protein: CSASVAGGIDTQYF

clone size: .
J gene: TRBJ1-2
D gene: TRBD1
V gene: TRBV6-5
CDR3 length: 13
CDR3 DNA: TGTGCCAGCACATGGGACAGGGAGGGAGGCTACACCTTC
CDR3 protein: CASTWDREGGYTF

clone size: .
J gene: TRBJ2-5
D gene: TRBD2
V gene: TRBV11-2
CDR3 length: 16
CDR3 DNA: TGTGCCAGCAGCTTAGTCCTAGCGGGGGGCCAAGAGACCCAGTACTTC
CDR3 protein: CASSLVLAGGQETQYF

clone size: .
J gene: TRBJ1-4
D gene: .
V gene: TRBV24-1
CDR3 length: 15
CDR3 DNA: TGTGCCACCAGTGAGGGACTCAACTATAATGAAAAACTGTTTTTT
CDR3 protein: CATSEGLNYNEKLFF

clone size: .
J gene: TRBJ1-2
D gene: .
V gene: TRBV19
CDR3 length: 13
CDR3 DNA: TGTGCCAGTAGTTCAGGGGTCGGCTATGGCTACACCTTC
CDR3 protein: CASSSGVGYGYTF

clone size: .
J gene: TRBJ2-1
D gene: .
V gene: TRBV6-6
CDR3 length: 16
CDR3 DNA: TGTGCCAGCAGTTACTCGGGGGGGGGCCCATACAATGAGCAGTTCTTC
CDR3 protein: CASSYSGGGPYNEQFF

clone size: .
J gene: TRBJ1-4
D gene: TRBD1
V gene: TRBV25-1
CDR3 length: 13
CDR3 DNA: TGTGCCAGCAGTGCAGGGGGAGGAGAAAAACTGTTTTTT
CDR3 protein: CASSAGGGEKLFF

clone size: .
J gene: TRBJ2-1
D gene: .
V gene: TRBV5-1
CDR3 length: 15
CDR3 DNA: TGCGCCAGCAGCAGTGGACTCCTTGTTTCCAATGAGCAGTTCTTC
CDR3 protein: CASSSGLLVSNEQFF

clone size: few
J gene: TRBJ2-3
D gene: .
V gene: TRBV6-4
CDR3 length: 15
CDR3 DNA: TGTGCCAGCAGTGACTCAGGGGGGGTTACAGATACGCAGTATTTT
CDR3 protein: CASSDSGGVTDTQYF

clone size: few
J gene: TRBJ2-5
D gene: .
V gene: TRBV12-3/TRBV12-4
CDR3 length: 13
CDR3 DNA: TGTGCCAGCAGTCAGACTAGCCAAGAGACCCAGTACTTC
CDR3 protein: CASSQTSQETQYF

clone size: .
J gene: TRBJ2-1
D gene: TRBD2
V gene: TRBV7-2
CDR3 length: 16
CDR3 DNA: TGTGCCAGCAGCTTAAGCGGGGGGGCCACCTACAATGAGCAGTTCTTC
CDR3 protein: CASSLSGGATYNEQFF

clone size: many
J gene: TRBJ2-1
D gene: .
V gene: TRBV12-3/TRBV12-4
CDR3 length: 12
CDR3 DNA: TGTGCCAGCAGTCCGGGGTACAATGAGCAGTTCTTC
CDR3 protein: CASSPGYNEQFF

clone size: .
J gene: TRBJ1-5
D gene: .
V gene: TRBV25-1
CDR3 length: 15
CDR3 DNA: TGTGCCAGCAGTAGGGGCGGGACGGTGAATCAGCCCCAGCATTTT
CDR3 protein: CASSRGGTVNQPQHF

clone size: .
J gene: TRBJ2-5
D gene: TRBD2
V gene: TRBV10-3
CDR3 length: 14
CDR3 DNA: TGTGCCATCAGTGAAGCGGGAGGGCAAGCGACCCAGTACTTC
CDR3 protein: CAISEAGGQATQYF

clone size: .
J gene: TRBJ2-5
D gene: .
V gene: TRBV19
CDR3 length: 13
CDR3 DNA: TGTGCCAGTAGTATAGTCCGGGAAGAGACCCAGTACTTC
CDR3 protein: CASSIVREETQYF

clone size: .
J gene: TRBJ1-1
D gene: .
V gene: TRBV6-5
CDR3 length: 14
CDR3 DNA: TGTGCCAGCAGCTTTCCCGGGATCGGAACTGAAGCTTTCTTT
CDR3 protein: CASSFPGIGTEAFF

clone size: .
J gene: TRBJ2-6
D gene: TRBD2
V gene: TRBV27
CDR3 length: 16
CDR3 DNA: TGTGCCAGCGCCCGGGGGGGTCGGACAGGGGCCAACGTCCTGACTTTC
CDR3 protein: CASARGGRTGANVLTF

clone size: once
J gene: TRBJ2-7
D gene: TRBD2
V gene: TRBV10-3
CDR3 length: 15
CDR3 DNA: TGTGCCATCAGTGAAAGGGGGACTAGCGGGGTCGAGCAGTACTTC
CDR3 protein: CAISERGTSGVEQYF

clone size: .
J gene: TRBJ1-4
D gene: TRBD1
V gene: TRBV18
CDR3 length: 15
CDR3 DNA: TGTGCCAGCTCCCTGGGGACAGGGAATGGTGAAAAACTGTTTTTT
CDR3 protein: CASSLGTGNGEKLFF

clone size: .
J gene: TRBJ1-1
D gene: TRBD1
V gene: TRBV5-6
CDR3 length: 16
CDR3 DNA: TGTGCCAGCAGCTTGGACAGGGGGCCAACGAACACTGAAGCTTTCTTT
CDR3 protein: CASSLDRGPTNTEAFF

clone size: .
J gene: TRBJ1-1
D gene: TRBD1
V gene: TRBV6-5
CDR3 length: 15
CDR3 DNA: TGTGCCAGCAGGACAGGGGGCCAGGTGAACACTGAAGCTTTCTTT
CDR3 protein: CASRTGGQVNTEAFF

clone size: once
J gene: TRBJ1-1
D gene: TRBD1
V gene: TRBV3-1/TRBV3-2
CDR3 length: 15
CDR3 DNA: TGTGCCAGCAGCTTCCGACAGGGGAAAAACACTGAAGCTTTCTTT
CDR3 protein: CASSFRQGKNTEAFF

clone size: .
J gene: TRBJ1-2
D gene: .
V gene: TRBV27
CDR3 length: 14
CDR3 DNA: TGTGCCAGCAGTTTAACGTCAGGAGGACATGGCTACACCTTC
CDR3 protein: CASSLTSGGHGYTF

clone size: few
J gene: TRBJ1-2
D gene: .
V gene: TRBV5-1
CDR3 length: 16
CDR3 DNA: TGCGCCAGCAGCTTGGGTGGCGTACCGGGATCGCGGGGCTACACCTTC
CDR3 protein: CASSLGGVPGSRGYTF

clone size: .
J gene: TRBJ2-7
D gene: TRBD2
V gene: TRBV27
CDR3 length: 15
CDR3 DNA: TGTGCCAGCAGTCCGGATCTTGGGGGGGCCTACGAGCAGTACTTC
CDR3 protein: CASSPDLGGAYEQYF

clone size: few
J gene: TRBJ1-3
D gene: .
V gene: TRBV5-1
CDR3 length: 13
CDR3 DNA: TGCGCCAGCAGCTTAGCCCCTGCAAACACCATATATTTT
CDR3 protein: CASSLAPANTIYF

clone size: .
J gene: TRBJ2-1
D gene: .
V gene: TRBV18
CDR3 length: 13
CDR3 DNA: TGTGCCAGCTCACCAACTCGAGACAATGAGCAGTTCTTC
CDR3 protein: CASSPTRDNEQFF

clone size: .
J gene: TRBJ1-1
D gene: .
V gene: TRBV2
CDR3 length: 11
CDR3 DNA: TGTGCCAGCAGTGCCGGGTCGGATGCTTTCTTT
CDR3 protein: CASSAGSDAFF

clone size: .
J gene: TRBJ1-6
D gene: .
V gene: TRBV5-1
CDR3 length: 15
CDR3 DNA: TGCGCCAGCAGCTTGCAACAGGGCTCTAATTCACCCCTCCACTTT
CDR3 protein: CASSLQQGSNSPLHF

clone size: .
J gene: TRBJ2-1
D gene: TRBD1
V gene: TRBV5-1
CDR3 length: 16
CDR3 DNA: TGCGCCAGCAGCTTGGCCTTCCAGGGGGCGCGGAATGAGCAGTTCTTC
CDR3 protein: CASSLAFQGARNEQFF

clone size: .
J gene: TRBJ2-2
D gene: TRBD1
V gene: TRBV7-6
CDR3 length: 16
CDR3 DNA: TGTGCCAGCAGCTCCTTCCTGACAGGGGGCACCGGGGAGCTGTTTTTT
CDR3 protein: CASSSFLTGGTGELFF

clone size: .
J gene: TRBJ2-1
D gene: .
V gene: TRBV9
CDR3 length: 15
CDR3 DNA: TGTGCCAGCAGCGTCGGTGGGGGGGCGCACAATGAGCAGTTCTTC
CDR3 protein: CASSVGGGAHNEQFF

clone size: .
J gene: TRBJ1-1
D gene: .
V gene: TRBV5-1
CDR3 length: 16
CDR3 DNA: TGCGCCAGCAGCTTTTTCCCCTCAGGGGAAAACACTGAAGCTTTCTTT
CDR3 protein: CASSFFPSGENTEAFF

clone size: .
J gene: TRBJ2-1
D gene: .
V gene: TRBV12-5
CDR3 length: 13
CDR3 DNA: TGTGCTAGTGGCACACAGGGGAGGAATGAGCAGTTCTTC
CDR3 protein: CASGTQGRNEQFF

clone size: few
J gene: TRBJ1-5
D gene: .
V gene: TRBV3-1/TRBV3-2
CDR3 length: 14
CDR3 DNA: TGTGCCAGCAGCTTGACAGGTAGCAATCAGCCCCAGCATTTT
CDR3 protein: CASSLTGSNQPQHF

clone size: once
J gene: TRBJ2-5
D gene: TRBD1
V gene: TRBV12-3/TRBV12-4
CDR3 length: 13
CDR3 DNA: TGTGCCAGCAGAGGACAGGGGATTGAGACCCAGTACTTC
CDR3 protein: CASRGQGIETQYF

clone size: .
J gene: TRBJ2-2
D gene: TRBD1
V gene: TRBV13
CDR3 length: 17
CDR3 DNA: TGTGCCAGCAGCTCCCCCCCGACAGGGGGCTCACCCGGGGAGCTGTTTTTT
CDR3 protein: CASSSPPTGGSPGELFF

clone size: few
J gene: TRBJ2-5
D gene: .
V gene: TRBV2
CDR3 length: 12
CDR3 DNA: TGTGCCAGCAGCTCACTGCAAGAGACCCAGTACTTC
CDR3 protein: CASSSLQETQYF

clone size: .
J gene: TRBJ2-3
D gene: .
V gene: TRBV19
CDR3 length: 14
CDR3 DNA: TGTGCCAGTAAATTAACAGATTTTTTAGATACGCAGTATTTT
CDR3 protein: CASKLTDFLDTQYF

clone size: .
J gene: TRBJ2-1
D gene: TRBD2
V gene: TRBV3-1/TRBV3-2
CDR3 length: 16
CDR3 DNA: TGTGCCAGCAGCCAAGGAAGGCCTAGCGGGAACAATGAGCAGTTCTTC
CDR3 protein: CASSQGRPSGNNEQFF

clone size: few
J gene: TRBJ1-2
D gene: TRBD1
V gene: TRBV4-1
CDR3 length: 14
CDR3 DNA: TGCGCCAGCAGCCCCTCAGGGGGCAACTATGGCTACACCTTC
CDR3 protein: CASSPSGGNYGYTF

clone size: .
J gene: TRBJ2-4
D gene: TRBD1
V gene: TRBV6-5
CDR3 length: 14
CDR3 DNA: TGTGCCAGCACCGTAGACAGGGATGGTAACATTCAGTACTTC
CDR3 protein: CASTVDRDGNIQYF

clone size: .
J gene: TRBJ1-1
D gene: TRBD1
V gene: TRBV12-3/TRBV12-4
CDR3 length: 13
CDR3 DNA: TGTGCCAGCAGTTTATATCAGGGGGCGAGAACTTTCTTT
CDR3 protein: CASSLYQGARTFF

clone size: .
J gene: TRBJ1-2
D gene: TRBD1
V gene: TRBV19
CDR3 length: 16
CDR3 DNA: TGTGCCAGTAGTAGCCCTAAACGAGGGGGCAACTATGGCTACACCTTC
CDR3 protein: CASSSPKRGGNYGYTF

clone size: once
J gene: TRBJ2-3
D gene: .
V gene: TRBV11-2
CDR3 length: 15
CDR3 DNA: TGTGCCAGCAGCTCCAGAGGAACCAGCGCAGATACGCAGTATTTT
CDR3 protein: CASSSRGTSADTQYF

clone size: .
J gene: TRBJ2-7
D gene: .
V gene: TRBV15
CDR3 length: 15
CDR3 DNA: TGTGCCACCAGCAGAGATCATAGTTATGATTACGAGCAGTACTTC
CDR3 protein: CATSRDHSYDYEQYF

clone size: few
J gene: TRBJ1-1
D gene: .
V gene: TRBV7-2
CDR3 length: 14
CDR3 DNA: TGTGCCAGCAGCTTAAAGCAGGCTGCCACTGAAGCTTTCTTT
CDR3 protein: CASSLKQAATEAFF

clone size: .
J gene: TRBJ1-5
D gene: .
V gene: TRBV6-4
CDR3 length: 13
CDR3 DNA: TGTGCCAGCAGTGACTTACAGGGCCAGCCCCAGCATTTT
CDR3 protein: CASSDLQGQPQHF

clone size: .
J gene: TRBJ1-2
D gene: TRBD1
V gene: TRBV5-1
CDR3 length: 15
CDR3 DNA: TGCGCCAGCAGCTCCGGGACAGGGGGAACCTATGGCTACACCTTC
CDR3 protein: CASSSGTGGTYGYTF

clone size: .
J gene: TRBJ1-5
D gene: TRBD1
V gene: TRBV5-4
CDR3 length: 16
CDR3 DNA: TGTGCCAGCAGCTTGGGGGGGACAGGAGTCAATCAGCCCCAGCATTTT
CDR3 protein: CASSLGGTGVNQPQHF

clone size: .
J gene: TRBJ1-3
D gene: TRBD1
V gene: TRBV5-5
CDR3 length: 14
CDR3 DNA: TGTGCCAGCAGCTTGGGACAGGGTGGAAACACCATATATTTT
CDR3 protein: CASSLGQGGNTIYF

clone size: .
J gene: TRBJ1-2
D gene: TRBD1
V gene: TRBV5-1
CDR3 length: 13
CDR3 DNA: TGCGCCAGCAGCTCAGGGACAGGGGATGGCTACACCTTC
CDR3 protein: CASSSGTGDGYTF

clone size: .
J gene: TRBJ1-4
D gene: .
V gene: TRBV6-1
CDR3 length: 12
CDR3 DNA: TGTGCCAGCAGTGAACAGTTCGAAAAACTGTTTTTT
CDR3 protein: CASSEQFEKLFF

clone size: .
J gene: TRBJ1-3
D gene: .
V gene: TRBV16
CDR3 length: 15
CDR3 DNA: TGTGCCAGCAGCCAAGGAACAGGCTCTGGAAACACCATATATTTT
CDR3 protein: CASSQGTGSGNTIYF